The present TCR beta chain was sequenced within a study of blood T cell repertoires in COVID-19. At the level of the study: From T cells, B-cell-depleted T cells, or PBMCs came the material, which was cDNA or gDNA.

Germline CDR1 LGHNT, CDR2 FRNRAP. V was shortened by 4 bases and J by 6 bases, with 9 bases between the two germline ends. There are 12 residues in the CDR3. In its sample, this clone was seen once. Cohort allocation depended upon clinical history that participants reported. Before being deemed recovered, Cohort 3 donors had two negative PCRs, clearance, or symptom resolution. In the original workflow: Reference gene primer amplification gave estimated nucleated cell counts. Assay: immunoSEQ multiplex PCR; the TCRdb copy retains only in-frame clones and omits some. The D gene and trimming were derived from the DNA, and the V and J assignments and clone size from that table. The sample has roughly 200,000 clones, 85% seen once.

What was sequenced was PBMCs or T cells enriched from blood (not recorded which). The receptor was isolated from a man aged 40-55 years who had recovered from COVID-19. The chain employs TRBV12-5 and TRBJ1-1; no clear D. The CDR3 loop reads CASGSDLPEAFF. The CDR3 DNA sequence: TGTGCTAGTGGTTCAGATCTGCCTGAAGCTTTCTTT.